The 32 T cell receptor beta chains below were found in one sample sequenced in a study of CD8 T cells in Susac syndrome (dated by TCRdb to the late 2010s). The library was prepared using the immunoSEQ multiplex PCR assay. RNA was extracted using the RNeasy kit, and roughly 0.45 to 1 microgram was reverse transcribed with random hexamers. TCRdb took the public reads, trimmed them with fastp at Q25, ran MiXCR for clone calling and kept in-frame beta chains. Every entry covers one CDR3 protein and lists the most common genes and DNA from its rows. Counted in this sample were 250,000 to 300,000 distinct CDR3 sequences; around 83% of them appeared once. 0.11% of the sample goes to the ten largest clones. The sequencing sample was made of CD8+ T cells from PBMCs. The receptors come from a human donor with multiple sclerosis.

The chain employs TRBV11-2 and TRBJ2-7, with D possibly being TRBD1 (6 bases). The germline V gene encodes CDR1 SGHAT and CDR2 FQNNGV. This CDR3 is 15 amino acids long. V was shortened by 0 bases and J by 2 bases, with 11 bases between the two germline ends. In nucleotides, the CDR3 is TGTGCCAGCAGCTTAGAAGGGGGTCCTGCCTACGAGCAGTACTTC. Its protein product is CASSLEGGPAYEQYF.

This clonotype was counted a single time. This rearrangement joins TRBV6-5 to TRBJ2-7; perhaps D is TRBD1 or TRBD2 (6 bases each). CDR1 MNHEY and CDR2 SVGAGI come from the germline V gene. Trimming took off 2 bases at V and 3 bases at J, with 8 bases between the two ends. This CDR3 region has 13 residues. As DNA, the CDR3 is TGTGCCAGCAGTTACCGGGGGCGCTACGAGCAGTACTTC. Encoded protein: CASSYRGRYEQYF.

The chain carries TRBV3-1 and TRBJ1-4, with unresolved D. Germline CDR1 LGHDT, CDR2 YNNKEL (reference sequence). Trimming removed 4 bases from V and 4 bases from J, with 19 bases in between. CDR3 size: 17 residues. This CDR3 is CASSPNAAPWGNEKLFF. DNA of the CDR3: TGTGCCAGCAGCCCGAACGCGGCCCCCTGGGGTAATGAAAAACTGTTTTTT. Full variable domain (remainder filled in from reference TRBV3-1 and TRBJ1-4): DTAVSQTPKYLVTQMGNDKSIKCEQNLGHDTMYWYKQDSKKFLKIMFSYNNKELIINETVPNRFSPKSPDKAHLNLHINSLELGDSAVYFCASSPNAAPWGNEKLFFGSGTQLSVL.

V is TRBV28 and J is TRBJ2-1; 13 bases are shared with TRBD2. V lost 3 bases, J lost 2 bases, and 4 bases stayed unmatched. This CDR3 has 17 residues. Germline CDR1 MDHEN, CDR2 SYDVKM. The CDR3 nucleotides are TGTGCCAGCAGTTTGTGGACTAGCGGGAGTACCTACAATGAGCAGTTCTTC. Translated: CASSLWTSGSTYNEQFF.

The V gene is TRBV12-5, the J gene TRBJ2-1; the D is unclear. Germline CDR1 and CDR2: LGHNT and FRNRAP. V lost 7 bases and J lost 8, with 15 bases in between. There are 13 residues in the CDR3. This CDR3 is CASENTPSHEQFF. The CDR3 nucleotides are TGTGCTAGTGAAAATACGCCATCGCATGAGCAGTTCTTC.

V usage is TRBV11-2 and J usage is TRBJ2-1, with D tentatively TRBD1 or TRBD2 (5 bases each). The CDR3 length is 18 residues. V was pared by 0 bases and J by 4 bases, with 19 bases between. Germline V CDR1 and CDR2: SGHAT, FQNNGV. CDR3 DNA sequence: TGTGCCAGCAGCTTAGATCAGGTACCCGGGACCGCATACAATGAGCAGTTCTTC. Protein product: CASSLDQVPGTAYNEQFF.

The CDR3 coding sequence is TGTGCTAGTGGTTTGTCCCCAACGATGAACACTGAAGCTTTCTTT. Translation gives CASGLSPTMNTEAFF. This chain connects TRBV12-5 to TRBJ1-1; no reliable D call. V lost 2 bases, J lost 0 bases, and 10 bases lay in between. The germline CDR1 and CDR2 sequences are LGHNT and FRNRAP. This CDR3 is 15 amino acids long. Using reference TRBV12-5 and TRBJ1-1 for the parts outside the CDR3, the full variable domain is DARVTQTPRHKVTEMGQEVTMRCQPILGHNTVFWYRQTMMQGLELLAYFRNRAPLDDSGMPKDRFSAEMPDATLATLKIQPSEPRDSAVYFCASGLSPTMNTEAFFGQGTRLTVV.

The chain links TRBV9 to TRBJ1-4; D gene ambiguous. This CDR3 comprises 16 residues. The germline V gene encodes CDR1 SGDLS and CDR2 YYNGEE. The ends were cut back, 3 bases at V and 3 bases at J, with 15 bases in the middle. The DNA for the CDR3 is TGTGCCAGCAGCGCCCACCTCCGGGATCCTAATGAAAAACTGTTTTTT. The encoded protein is CASSAHLRDPNEKLFF.

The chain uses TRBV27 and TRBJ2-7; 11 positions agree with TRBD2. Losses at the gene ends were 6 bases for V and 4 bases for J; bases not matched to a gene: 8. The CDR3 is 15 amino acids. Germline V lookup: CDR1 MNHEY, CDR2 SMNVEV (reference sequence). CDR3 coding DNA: TGTGCCAGCAGCCGAACTAGCGGGAGTATTTACGAGCAGTACTTC. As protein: CASSRTSGSIYEQYF.

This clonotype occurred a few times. The CDR3 is CATRSGDNEQFF. The DNA of the CDR3 is TGTGCCACCCGTAGCGGGGACAATGAGCAGTTCTTC. V and J are TRBV6-1 and TRBJ2-1; 8 bases align to TRBD2. V lost 10 bases and J lost 5; bases outside the gene matches: 4. Germline values: CDR1 MNHNS, CDR2 SASEGT. The CDR3 runs 12 residues.

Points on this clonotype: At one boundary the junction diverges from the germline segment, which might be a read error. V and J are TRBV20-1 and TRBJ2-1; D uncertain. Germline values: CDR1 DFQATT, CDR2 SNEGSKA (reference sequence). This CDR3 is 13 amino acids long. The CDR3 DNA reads TGCAGTGCTAGGGAGATCTCCCACAATGAGCAGTTCTTC. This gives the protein CSAREISHNEQFF.

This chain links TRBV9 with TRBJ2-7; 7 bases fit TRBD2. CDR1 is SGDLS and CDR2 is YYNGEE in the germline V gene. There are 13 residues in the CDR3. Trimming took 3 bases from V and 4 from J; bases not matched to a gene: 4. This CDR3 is CASSGEGNYEQYF. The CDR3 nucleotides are TGTGCCAGCAGCGGGGAGGGAAATTACGAGCAGTACTTC.

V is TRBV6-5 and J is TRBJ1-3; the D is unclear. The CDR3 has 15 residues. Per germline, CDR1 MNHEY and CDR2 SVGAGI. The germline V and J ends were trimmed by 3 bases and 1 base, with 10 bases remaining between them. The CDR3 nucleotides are TGTGCCAGCAGTTATCGGCAGCGGTCTGGAAACACCATATATTTT. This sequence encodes CASSYRQRSGNTIYF.

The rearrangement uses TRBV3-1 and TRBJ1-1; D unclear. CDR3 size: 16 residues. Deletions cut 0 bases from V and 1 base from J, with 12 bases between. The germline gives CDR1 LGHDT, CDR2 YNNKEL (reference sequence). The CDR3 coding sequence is TGTGCCAGCAGCCAAGAAGCACCACTTACGAACACTGAAGCTTTCTTT. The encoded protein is CASSQEAPLTNTEAFF.

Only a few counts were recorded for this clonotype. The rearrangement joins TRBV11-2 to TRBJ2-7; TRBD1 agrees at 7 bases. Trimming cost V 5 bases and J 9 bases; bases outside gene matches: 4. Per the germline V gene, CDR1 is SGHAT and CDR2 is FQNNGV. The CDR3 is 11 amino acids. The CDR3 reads CASSGGQSQYF. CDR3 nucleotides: TGTGCCAGCAGCGGGGGACAGTCGCAGTACTTC.

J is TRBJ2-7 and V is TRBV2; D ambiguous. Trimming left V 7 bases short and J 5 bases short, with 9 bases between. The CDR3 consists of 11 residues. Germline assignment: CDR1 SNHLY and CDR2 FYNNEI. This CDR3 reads CASIAGNEQYF. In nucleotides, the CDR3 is TGTGCCAGCATTGCAGGAAACGAGCAGTACTTC.

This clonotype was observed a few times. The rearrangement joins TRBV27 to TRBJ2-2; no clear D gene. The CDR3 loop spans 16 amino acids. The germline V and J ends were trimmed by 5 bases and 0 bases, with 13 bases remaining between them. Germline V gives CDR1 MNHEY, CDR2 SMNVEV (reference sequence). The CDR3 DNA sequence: TGTGCCAGCAGTCCCTGGCCCAGCGCGAACACCGGGGAGCTGTTTTTT. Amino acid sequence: CASSPWPSANTGELFF.

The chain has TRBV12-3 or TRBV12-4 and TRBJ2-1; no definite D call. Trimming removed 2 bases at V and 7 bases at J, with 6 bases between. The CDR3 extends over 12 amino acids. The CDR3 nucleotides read TGTGCCAGCAGTTTAATCTTGAATGAGCAGTTCTTC. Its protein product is CASSLILNEQFF.

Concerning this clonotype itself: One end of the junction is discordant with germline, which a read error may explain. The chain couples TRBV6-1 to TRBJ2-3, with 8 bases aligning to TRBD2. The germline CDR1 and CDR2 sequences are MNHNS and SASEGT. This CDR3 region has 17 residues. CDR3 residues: CASSELVAGGGGDTQFF. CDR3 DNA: TGTGCCAGCAGTGAATTAGTTGCGGGAGGAGGGGGAGATACGCAGTTTTTT.

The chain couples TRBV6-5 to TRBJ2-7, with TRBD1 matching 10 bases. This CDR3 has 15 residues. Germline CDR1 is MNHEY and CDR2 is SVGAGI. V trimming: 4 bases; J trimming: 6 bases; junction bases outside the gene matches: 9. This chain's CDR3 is CASSWLGQGSGEQYF. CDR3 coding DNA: TGTGCCAGCAGTTGGTTGGGACAGGGGTCGGGCGAGCAGTACTTC.

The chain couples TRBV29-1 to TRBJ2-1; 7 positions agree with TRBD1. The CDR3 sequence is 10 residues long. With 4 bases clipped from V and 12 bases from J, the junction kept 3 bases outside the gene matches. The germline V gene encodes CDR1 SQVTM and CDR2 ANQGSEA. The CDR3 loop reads CSVVRQGQFF. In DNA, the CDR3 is TGCAGCGTTGTCCGACAGGGGCAGTTCTTC.

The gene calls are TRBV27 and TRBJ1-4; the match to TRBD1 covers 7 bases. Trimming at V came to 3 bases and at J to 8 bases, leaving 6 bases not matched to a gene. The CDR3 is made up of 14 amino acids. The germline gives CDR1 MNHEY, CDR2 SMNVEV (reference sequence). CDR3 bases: TGTGCCAGCAGTTTTACAGGGGCGAGGGAAAAACTGTTTTTT. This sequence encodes CASSFTGAREKLFF.

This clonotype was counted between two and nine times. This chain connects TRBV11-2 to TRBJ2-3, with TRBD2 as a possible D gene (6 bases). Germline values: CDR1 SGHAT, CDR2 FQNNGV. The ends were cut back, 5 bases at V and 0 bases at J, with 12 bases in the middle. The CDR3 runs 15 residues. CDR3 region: CASSRAGSSTDTQYF. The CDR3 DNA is TGTGCCAGCAGCCGCGCGGGATCTAGCACAGATACGCAGTATTTT.

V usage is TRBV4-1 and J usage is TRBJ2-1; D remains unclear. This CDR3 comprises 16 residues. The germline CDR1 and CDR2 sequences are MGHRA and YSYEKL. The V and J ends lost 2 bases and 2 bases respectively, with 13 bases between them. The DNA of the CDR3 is TGCGCCAGCAGCCAACATCGCCCTGGGCCCTACAATGAGCAGTTCTTC. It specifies CASSQHRPGPYNEQFF.

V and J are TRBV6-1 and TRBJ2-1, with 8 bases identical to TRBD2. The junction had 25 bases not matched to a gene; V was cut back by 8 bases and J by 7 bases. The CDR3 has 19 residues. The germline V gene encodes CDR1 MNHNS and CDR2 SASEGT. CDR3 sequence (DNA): TGTGCCAGCGTCTATACTGGGTGGAAGCCCGGGAGGGCCTCGAATGAGCAGTTCTTC. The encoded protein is CASVYTGWKPGRASNEQFF.

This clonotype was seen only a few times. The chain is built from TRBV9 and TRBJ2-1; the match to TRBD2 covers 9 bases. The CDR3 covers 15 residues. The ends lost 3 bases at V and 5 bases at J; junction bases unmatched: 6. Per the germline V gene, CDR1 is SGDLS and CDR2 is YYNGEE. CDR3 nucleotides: TGTGCCAGCAGCGGGACCGGGACTAGCCACAATGAGCAGTTCTTC. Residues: CASSGTGTSHNEQFF.

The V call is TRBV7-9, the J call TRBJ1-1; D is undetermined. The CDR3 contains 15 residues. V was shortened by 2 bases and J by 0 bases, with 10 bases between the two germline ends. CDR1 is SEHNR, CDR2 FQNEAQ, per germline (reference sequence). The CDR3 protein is CASSLRQPMNTEAFF. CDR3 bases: TGTGCCAGCAGCTTAAGGCAGCCCATGAACACTGAAGCTTTCTTT.

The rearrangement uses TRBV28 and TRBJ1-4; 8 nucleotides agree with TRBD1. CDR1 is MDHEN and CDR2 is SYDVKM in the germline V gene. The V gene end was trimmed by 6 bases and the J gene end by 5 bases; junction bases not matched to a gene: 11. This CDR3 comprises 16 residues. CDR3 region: CASRSDREVGNEKLFF. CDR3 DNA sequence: TGTGCCAGCAGATCGGACAGGGAAGTGGGAAATGAAAAACTGTTTTTT.

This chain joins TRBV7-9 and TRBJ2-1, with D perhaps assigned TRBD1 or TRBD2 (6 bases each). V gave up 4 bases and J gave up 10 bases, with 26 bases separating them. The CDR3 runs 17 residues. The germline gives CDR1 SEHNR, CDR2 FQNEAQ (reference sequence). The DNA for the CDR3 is TGTGCCAGCAGCTCAACCGGGGGCCGTACCCGGCCTTGGGAGCAGTTCTTC. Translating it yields CASSSTGGRTRPWEQFF.

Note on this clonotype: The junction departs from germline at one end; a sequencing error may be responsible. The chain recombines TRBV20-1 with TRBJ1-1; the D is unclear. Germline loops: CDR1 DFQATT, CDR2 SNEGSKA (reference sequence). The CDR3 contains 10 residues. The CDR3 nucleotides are TGCAGTGCTAGTGTGGTGAAAGCTCTCTTT. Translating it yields CSASVVKALF.

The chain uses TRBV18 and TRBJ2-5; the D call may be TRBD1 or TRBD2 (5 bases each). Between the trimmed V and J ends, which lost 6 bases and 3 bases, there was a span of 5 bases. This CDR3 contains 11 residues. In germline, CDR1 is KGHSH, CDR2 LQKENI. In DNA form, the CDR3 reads TGTGCCAGCTCGGGGGAAGAGACCCAGTACTTC. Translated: CASSGEETQYF.

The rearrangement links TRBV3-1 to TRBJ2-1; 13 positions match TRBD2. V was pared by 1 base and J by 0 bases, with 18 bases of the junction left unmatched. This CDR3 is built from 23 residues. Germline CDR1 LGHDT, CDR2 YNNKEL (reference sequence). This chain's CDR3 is CASSQGVRLAGGSSLSSYNEQFF. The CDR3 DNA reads TGTGCCAGCAGCCAAGGCGTGCGACTAGCGGGAGGTTCTTCCTTAAGCTCCTACAATGAGCAGTTCTTC.